Shown below are 5 T cell receptor beta chains from a single sample sequenced in a study of T cell changes during pregnancy in multiple sclerosis. Profiling relied on immunoSEQ multiplex PCR, and the TCRdb table lists in-frame clones only, not all of them. Of roughly 38,000 clones listed, under 95% are singletons. This specimen consisted of CD4+ T cells from peripheral blood mononuclear cells, obtained in the second trimester of pregnancy. These receptors were collected from a female donor in good health, enrolled as a control in a pregnancy study.

The chain couples TRBV25-1 to TRBJ2-7; a possible D gene is TRBD1 (6 bases). Germline CDR1 and CDR2: MGHDK and SYGVNS. Trimming took off 2 bases at V and 3 bases at J, with 17 bases between the two ends. The CDR3 length is 16 residues. Here the CDR3 reads CASSEPGHGGLYEQYF. Written as DNA, the CDR3 is TGTGCCAGCAGTGAACCGGGACACGGCGGACTCTACGAGCAGTACTTC.

Written as DNA, the CDR3 is TGTGCCAGCAGACTGCAGGGCTACACTGAAGCTTTCTTT. Residues: CASRLQGYTEAFF. The rearrangement links TRBV5-6 to TRBJ1-1, with a weak D call TRBD1 (5 bases). Germline lookup yields CDR1 SGHDT and CDR2 YYEEEE. The V and J ends lost 5 bases and 3 bases respectively, with 11 bases between them. CDR3 length equals 13 residues.

The CDR3 loop reads CASSQGALLKGSSYNSPLHF. In DNA form, the CDR3 reads TGCGCCAGCAGCCAGGGGGCTCTGTTAAAGGGGAGCTCCTATAATTCACCCCTCCACTTT. The chain carries TRBV4-3 and TRBJ1-6; tentatively, D is TRBD1 (6 bases). V was pared by 3 bases and J by 0 bases, with 21 bases between. CDR1 and CDR2 from the germline V gene are LGHNA and YSLEER. The CDR3 extends over 20 amino acids.

This clone was found once. V is TRBV18 and J is TRBJ2-1, with 11 bases that match TRBD2. V trimming: 2 bases; J trimming: 4 bases; junction bases outside the gene matches: 1. The CDR3 covers 15 residues. Germline V lookup: CDR1 KGHSH, CDR2 LQKENI. CDR3 nucleotide sequence: TGTGCCAGCTCACCATCTAGCGGGGGGTACAATGAGCAGTTCTTC. Its protein is CASSPSSGGYNEQFF.

In DNA form, the CDR3 reads TGTGCCTGGAGCCGGGGGGGGACGGGAAACACCATATATTTT. Protein: CAWSRGGTGNTIYF. The chain uses TRBV30 and TRBJ1-3, with a tentative D call TRBD1 (5 bases). This CDR3 has 14 residues. Germline values: CDR1 GTSNPN, CDR2 SVGIG (reference sequence). The V gene lost 3 bases and the J gene lost 4 bases, with 13 bases spanning the gap. The entire variable domain, with the rest obtained from reference TRBV30 and TRBJ1-3, is as follows: SQTIHQWPATLVQPVGSPLSLECTVEGTSNPNLYWYRQAAGRGLQLLFYSVGIGQISSEVPQNLSASRPQDRQFILSSKKLLLSDSGFYLCAWSRGGTGNTIYFGEGSWLTVV.